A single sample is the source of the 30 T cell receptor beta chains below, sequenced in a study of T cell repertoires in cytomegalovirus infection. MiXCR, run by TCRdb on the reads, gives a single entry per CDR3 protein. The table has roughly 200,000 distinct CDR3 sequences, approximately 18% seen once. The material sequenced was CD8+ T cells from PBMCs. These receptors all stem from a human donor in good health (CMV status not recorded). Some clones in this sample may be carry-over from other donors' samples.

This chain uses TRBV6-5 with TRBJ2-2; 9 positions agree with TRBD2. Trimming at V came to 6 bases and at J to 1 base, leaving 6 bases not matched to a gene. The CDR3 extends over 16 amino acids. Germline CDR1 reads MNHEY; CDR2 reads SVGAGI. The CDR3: CASSSSGGWNTGELFF. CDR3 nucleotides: TGTGCCAGCAGCAGTAGCGGGGGCTGGAACACCGGGGAGCTGTTTTTT.

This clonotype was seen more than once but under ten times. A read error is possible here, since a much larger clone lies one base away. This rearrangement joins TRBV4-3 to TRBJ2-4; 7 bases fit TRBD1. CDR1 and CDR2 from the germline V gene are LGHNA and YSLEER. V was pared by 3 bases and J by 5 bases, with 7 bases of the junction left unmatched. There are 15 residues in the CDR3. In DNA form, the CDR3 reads TGCGCCAGCAGCCACGTCAAGGGACAGCAAAACATTCAGTACTTC. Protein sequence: CASSHVKGQQNIQYF.

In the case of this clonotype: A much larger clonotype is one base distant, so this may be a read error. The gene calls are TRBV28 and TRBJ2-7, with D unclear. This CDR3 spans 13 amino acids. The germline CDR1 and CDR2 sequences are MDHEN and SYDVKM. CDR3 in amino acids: CARSLIQDGEQYF. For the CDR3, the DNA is TGTGCCCGCAGTTTAATCCAGGATGGCGAGCAGTACTTC.

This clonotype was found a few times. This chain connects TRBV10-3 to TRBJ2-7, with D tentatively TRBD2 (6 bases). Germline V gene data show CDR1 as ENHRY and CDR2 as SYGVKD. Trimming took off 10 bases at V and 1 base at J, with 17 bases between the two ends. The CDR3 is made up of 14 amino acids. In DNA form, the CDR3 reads TGTGCCACCGTGACGGGGGACCGATCCTACGAGCAGTACTTC. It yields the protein CATVTGDRSYEQYF.

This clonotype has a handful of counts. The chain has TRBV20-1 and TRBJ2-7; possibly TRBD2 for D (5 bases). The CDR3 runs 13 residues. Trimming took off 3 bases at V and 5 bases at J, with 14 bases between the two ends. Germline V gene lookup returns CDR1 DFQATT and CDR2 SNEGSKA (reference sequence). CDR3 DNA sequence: TGCAGTGCTAGTCTGAGAGGGATCCACGAGCAGTACTTC. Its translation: CSASLRGIHEQYF.

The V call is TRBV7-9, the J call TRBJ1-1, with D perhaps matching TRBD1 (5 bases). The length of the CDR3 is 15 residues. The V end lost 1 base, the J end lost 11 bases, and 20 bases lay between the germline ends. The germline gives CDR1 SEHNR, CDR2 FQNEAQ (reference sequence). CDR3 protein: CASSLVQEQGGDAFF. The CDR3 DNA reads TGTGCCAGCAGCTTAGTGCAGGAGCAGGGAGGAGACGCTTTCTTT.

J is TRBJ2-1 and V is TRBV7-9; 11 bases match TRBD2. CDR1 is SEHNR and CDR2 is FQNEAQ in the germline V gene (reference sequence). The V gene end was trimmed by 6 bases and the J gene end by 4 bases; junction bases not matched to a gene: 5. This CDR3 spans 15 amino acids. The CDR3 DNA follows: TGTGCCAGCAGACCTAGCGGGGGGAATTACAATGAGCAGTTCTTC. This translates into CASRPSGGNYNEQFF.

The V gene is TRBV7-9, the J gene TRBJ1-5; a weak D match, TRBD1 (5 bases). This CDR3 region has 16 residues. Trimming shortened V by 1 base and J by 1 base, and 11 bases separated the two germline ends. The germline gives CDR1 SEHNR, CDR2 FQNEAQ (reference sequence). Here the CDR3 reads CASSLVRAGSNQPQHF. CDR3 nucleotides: TGTGCCAGCAGCTTAGTCAGGGCTGGAAGCAATCAGCCCCAGCATTTT.

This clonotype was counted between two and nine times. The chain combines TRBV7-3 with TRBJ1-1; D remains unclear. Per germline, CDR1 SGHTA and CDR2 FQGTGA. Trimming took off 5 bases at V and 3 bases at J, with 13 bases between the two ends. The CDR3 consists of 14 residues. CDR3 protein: CASSPDLSDTEAFF. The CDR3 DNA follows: TGTGCCAGCAGCCCGGACCTATCGGACACTGAAGCTTTCTTT.

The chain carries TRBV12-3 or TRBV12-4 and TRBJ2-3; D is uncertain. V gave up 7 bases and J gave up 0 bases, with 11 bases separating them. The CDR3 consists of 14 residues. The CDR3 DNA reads TGTGCCAGCACCGTGGTGCTGAGCACAGATACGCAGTATTTT. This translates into CASTVVLSTDTQYF.

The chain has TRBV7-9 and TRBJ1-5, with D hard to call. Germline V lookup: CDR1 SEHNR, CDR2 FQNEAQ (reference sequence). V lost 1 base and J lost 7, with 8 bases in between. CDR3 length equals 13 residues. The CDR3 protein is CASSLEGTQPQHF. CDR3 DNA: TGTGCCAGCAGCTTAGAGGGAACGCAGCCCCAGCATTTT.

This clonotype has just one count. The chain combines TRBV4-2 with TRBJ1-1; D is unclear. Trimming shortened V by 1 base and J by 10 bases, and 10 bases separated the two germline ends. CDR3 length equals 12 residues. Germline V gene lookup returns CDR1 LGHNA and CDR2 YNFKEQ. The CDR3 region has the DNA TGTGCCAGCAGCCAAGGAAACTCAAGAGCTTTCTTT. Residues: CASSQGNSRAFF.

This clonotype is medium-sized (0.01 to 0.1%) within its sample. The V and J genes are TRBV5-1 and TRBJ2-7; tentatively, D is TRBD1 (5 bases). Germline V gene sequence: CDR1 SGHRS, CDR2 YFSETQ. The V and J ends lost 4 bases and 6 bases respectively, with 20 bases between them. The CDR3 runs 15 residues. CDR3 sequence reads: CASSTRVPRGAEQYF. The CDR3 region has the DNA TGCGCCAGCAGCACCAGGGTCCCAAGGGGTGCCGAGCAGTACTTC.

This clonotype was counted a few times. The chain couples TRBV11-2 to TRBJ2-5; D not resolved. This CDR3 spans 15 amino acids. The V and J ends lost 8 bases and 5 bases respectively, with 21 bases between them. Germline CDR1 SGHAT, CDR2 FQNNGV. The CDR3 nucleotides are TGTGCCAGCGGGCCCTCCCGGGTGGGAAGGGAGACCCAGTACTTC. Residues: CASGPSRVGRETQYF.

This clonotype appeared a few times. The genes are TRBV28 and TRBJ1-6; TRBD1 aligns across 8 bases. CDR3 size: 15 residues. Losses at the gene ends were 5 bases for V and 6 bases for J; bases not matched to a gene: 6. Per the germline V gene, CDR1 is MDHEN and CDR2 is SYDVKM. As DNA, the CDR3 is TGTGCCAGCAGTCCTCGACAGGGGAGTAATTCACCCCTCCACTTT. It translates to CASSPRQGSNSPLHF. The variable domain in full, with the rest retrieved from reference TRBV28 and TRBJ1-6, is DVKVTQSSRYLVKRTGEKVFLECVQDMDHENMFWYRQDPGLGLRLIYFSYDVKMKEKGDIPEGYSVSREKKERFSLILESASTNQTSMYLCASSPRQGSNSPLHFGNGTRLTVT.

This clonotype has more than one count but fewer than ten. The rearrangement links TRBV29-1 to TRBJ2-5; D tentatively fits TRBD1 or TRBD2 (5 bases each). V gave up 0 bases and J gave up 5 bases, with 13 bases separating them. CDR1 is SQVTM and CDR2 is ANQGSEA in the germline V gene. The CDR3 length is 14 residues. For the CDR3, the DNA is TGCAGCGTTGAAGACCTCGGGGACGCGGAGACCCAGTACTTC. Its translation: CSVEDLGDAETQYF.

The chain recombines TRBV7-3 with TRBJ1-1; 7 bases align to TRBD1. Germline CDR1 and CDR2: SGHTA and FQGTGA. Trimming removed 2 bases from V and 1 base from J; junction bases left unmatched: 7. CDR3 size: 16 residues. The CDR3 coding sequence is TGTGCCAGCAGCTTACGAGTAGGGACAGAGAACACTGAAGCTTTCTTT. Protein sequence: CASSLRVGTENTEAFF.

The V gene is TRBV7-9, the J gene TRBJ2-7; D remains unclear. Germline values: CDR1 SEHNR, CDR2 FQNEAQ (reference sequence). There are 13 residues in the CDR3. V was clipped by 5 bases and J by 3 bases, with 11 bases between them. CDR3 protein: CASSERQLYEQYF. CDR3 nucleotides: TGTGCCAGCAGCGAGAGACAACTCTACGAGCAGTACTTC.

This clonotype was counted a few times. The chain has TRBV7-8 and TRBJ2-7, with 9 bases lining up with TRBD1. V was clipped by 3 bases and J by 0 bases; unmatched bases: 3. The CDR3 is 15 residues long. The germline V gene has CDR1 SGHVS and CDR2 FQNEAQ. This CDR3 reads CASSFDRGVSYEQYF. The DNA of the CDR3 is TGTGCCAGCAGCTTTGACAGGGGGGTCTCCTACGAGCAGTACTTC.

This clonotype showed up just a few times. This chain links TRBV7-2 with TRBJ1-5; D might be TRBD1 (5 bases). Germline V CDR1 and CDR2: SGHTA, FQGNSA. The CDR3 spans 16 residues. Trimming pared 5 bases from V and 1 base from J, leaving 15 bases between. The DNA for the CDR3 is TGTGCCAGCAGCCCACCTTATAGGGACAGCAATCAGCCCCAGCATTTT. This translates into CASSPPYRDSNQPQHF.

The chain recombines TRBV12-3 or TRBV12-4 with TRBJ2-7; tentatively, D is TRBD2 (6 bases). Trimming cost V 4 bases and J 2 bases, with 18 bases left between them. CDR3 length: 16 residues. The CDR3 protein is CASSSGVNRRPYEQYF. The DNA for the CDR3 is TGTGCCAGCAGTTCGGGGGTTAACAGGCGCCCCTACGAGCAGTACTTC.

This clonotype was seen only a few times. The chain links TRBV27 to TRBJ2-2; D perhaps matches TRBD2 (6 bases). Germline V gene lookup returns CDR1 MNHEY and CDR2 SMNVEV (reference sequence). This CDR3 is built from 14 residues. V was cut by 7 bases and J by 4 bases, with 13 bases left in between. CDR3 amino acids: CASKRQGGTGELFF. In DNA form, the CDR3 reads TGTGCCAGCAAGAGGCAGGGAGGCACCGGGGAGCTGTTTTTT.

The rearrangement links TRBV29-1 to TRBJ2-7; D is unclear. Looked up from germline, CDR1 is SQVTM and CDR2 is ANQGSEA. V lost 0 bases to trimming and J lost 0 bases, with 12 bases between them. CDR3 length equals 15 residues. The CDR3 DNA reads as TGCAGCGTTGAAGACGTCAGCGAGAGCTCCTACGAGCAGTACTTC. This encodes CSVEDVSESSYEQYF.

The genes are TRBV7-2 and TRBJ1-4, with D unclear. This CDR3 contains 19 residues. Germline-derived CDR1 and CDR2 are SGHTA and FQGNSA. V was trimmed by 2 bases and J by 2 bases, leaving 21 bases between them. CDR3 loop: CASSLIPPSSWMTNEKLFF. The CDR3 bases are TGTGCCAGCAGCTTAATTCCCCCCTCTTCGTGGATGACTAATGAAAAACTGTTTTTT.

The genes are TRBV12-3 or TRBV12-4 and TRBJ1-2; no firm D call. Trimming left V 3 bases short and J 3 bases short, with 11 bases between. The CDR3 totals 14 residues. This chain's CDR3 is CASSLSRQDYGYTF. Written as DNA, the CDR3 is TGTGCCAGCAGTTTGAGTAGGCAGGACTATGGCTACACCTTC.

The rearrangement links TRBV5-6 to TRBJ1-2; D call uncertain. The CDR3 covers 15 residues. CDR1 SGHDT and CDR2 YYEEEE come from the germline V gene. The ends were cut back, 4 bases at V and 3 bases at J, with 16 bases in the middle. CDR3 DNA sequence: TGTGCCAGCAGCGGAACGGGTACGACTTACTATGGCTACACCTTC. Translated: CASSGTGTTYYGYTF.

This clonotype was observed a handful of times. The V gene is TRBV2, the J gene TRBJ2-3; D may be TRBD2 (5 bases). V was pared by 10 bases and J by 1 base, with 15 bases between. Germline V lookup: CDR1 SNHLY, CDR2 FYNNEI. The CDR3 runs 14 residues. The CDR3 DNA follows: TGTGCCACCCCGCCGGGAATAGGCACAGATACGCAGTATTTT. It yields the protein CATPPGIGTDTQYF.

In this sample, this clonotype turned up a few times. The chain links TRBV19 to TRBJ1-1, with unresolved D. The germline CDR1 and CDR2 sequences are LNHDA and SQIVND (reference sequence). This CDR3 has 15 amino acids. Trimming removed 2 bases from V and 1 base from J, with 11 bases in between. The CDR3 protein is CASSILPGANTEAFF. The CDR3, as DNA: TGTGCCAGTAGTATATTGCCGGGTGCGAACACTGAAGCTTTCTTT.

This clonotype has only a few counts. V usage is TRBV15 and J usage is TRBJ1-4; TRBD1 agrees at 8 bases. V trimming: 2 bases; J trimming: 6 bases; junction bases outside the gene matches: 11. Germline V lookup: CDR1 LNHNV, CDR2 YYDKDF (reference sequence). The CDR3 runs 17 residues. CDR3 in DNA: TGTGCCACCAGCAGACAACGGACAGGGATAGGATATGAAAAACTGTTTTTT. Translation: CATSRQRTGIGYEKLFF. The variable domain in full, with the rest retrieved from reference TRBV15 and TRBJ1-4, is DAMVIQNPRYQVTQFGKPVTLSCSQTLNHNVMYWYQQKSSQAPKLLFHYYDKDFNNEADTPDNFQSRRPNTSFCFLDIRSPGLGDTAMYLCATSRQRTGIGYEKLFFGSGTQLSVL.

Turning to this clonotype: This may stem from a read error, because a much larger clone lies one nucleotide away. The chain's CDR3 is CAISRRTFPGELFF. Here the CDR3 DNA reads TGTGCCATCAGCAGACGGACTTTCCCCGGGGAGCTGTTTTTT. The chain recombines TRBV7-2 with TRBJ2-2, with D perhaps matching TRBD2 (5 bases). CDR1 and CDR2 (germline): SGHTA, FQGNSA. The CDR3 loop spans 14 amino acids.